The clone carrying this T cell receptor beta chain was picked up many times. The antigen remains undetermined. Patients aged 18 to 65 had newly diagnosed hyperthyroidism that had lasted under 2 months. Blood was obtained at the first hyperthyroidism diagnosis, which preceded any ophthalmopathy symptoms. This record comes from a study of T cells in Graves' hyperthyroidism and ophthalmopathy. The study's findings and limits: A 13 V-J signature model discriminated ophthalmopathy versus stable hyperthyroidism.

What was amplified from RNA transcripts were TCR beta CDR3 regions. The study used the HTBI primer set for a first-round RT-PCR of the TCR CDR3. TCRdb re-called the multiplex PCR reads with MiXCR, one entry per CDR3 protein. The repertoire consists of some 600,000 distinct CDR3 sequences, with around 14% occurring once and the leading ten covering under 7%. Germline V gives CDR1 SGHNT, CDR2 YENEEA. The CDR3 has 13 residues. Trimming took 3 bases from V and 5 from J, leaving 9 bases between them. The sequenced sample was blood. This rearrangement joins TRBV11-3 to TRBJ2-3; D possibly corresponds to TRBD2 (5 bases). The receptor's source is a woman in her twenties or thirties with Graves' hyperthyroidism that later progressed to Graves' ophthalmopathy. The CDR3 spells CASSFGVIDTQYF. The CDR3 DNA follows: TGTGCCAGCAGCTTCGGGGTGATAGATACGCAGTATTTT.